These 22 T cell receptor beta chains originate from one sample sequenced in a study of T-cell memory formation after mild COVID-19. TCRdb re-called the 5' RACE reads through MiXCR, storing one row per CDR3 protein. The sample carries roughly 350,000 distinct CDR3 sequences, around 21% recorded once. The source material was PBMCs or a T cell subset sorted from them (not recorded which). The receptor set was obtained from an adult woman who had mild COVID-19 (a few samples of this study predate the infection). Cell type and time point are not known.

This clonotype has at least ten counts. The rearrangement links TRBV24-1 to TRBJ2-1; a weak D match, TRBD1 (7 bases). The germline V gene has CDR1 KGHDR and CDR2 SFDVKD. The CDR3 runs to 15 residues. Trimming removed 4 bases at V and 9 bases at J, with 18 bases between. CDR3: CATSDPDREASEQFF. Written as DNA, the CDR3 is TGTGCCACCAGTGACCCCGACAGGGAGGCGAGTGAGCAGTTCTTC.

The J gene is TRBJ2-5, the V gene TRBV6-5; the match to TRBD2 covers 12 bases. Trimming at V came to 4 bases and at J to 4 bases, leaving 4 bases not matched to a gene. This CDR3 contains 15 residues. Germline V gene lookup returns CDR1 MNHEY and CDR2 SVGAGI. CDR3 region: CASSWTSGVGETQYF. The CDR3 DNA follows: TGTGCCAGCAGTTGGACTAGCGGGGTGGGAGAGACCCAGTACTTC.

This clonotype was found a few times. The CDR3 region has the DNA TGTGCCATACAAGACAGGGAATCCTACGAGCAGTACTTC. Translated, it gives CAIQDRESYEQYF. The chain couples TRBV7-9 to TRBJ2-7; TRBD1 matches 7 bases. J was trimmed by 1 base and V by 10 bases; bases with no gene match: 7. Germline V gene lookup returns CDR1 SEHNR and CDR2 FQNEAQ (reference sequence). The CDR3 consists of 13 residues.

This clonotype was counted only a few times. The chain couples TRBV12-3 or TRBV12-4 to TRBJ2-1; 9 bases map to TRBD2. CDR3 length: 16 residues. J lost 10 bases, V lost 4 bases, and 14 bases had no gene match. CDR3 sequence: CASSSKPGLARGEQFF. CDR3 bases: TGTGCCAGCAGTTCTAAACCGGGACTAGCCCGGGGCGAGCAGTTCTTC.

This chain connects TRBV5-1 to TRBJ2-2; D not resolved. The CDR3 spans 12 residues. Trimming shortened V by 0 bases and J by 7 bases, and 4 bases separated the two germline ends. The germline V gene encodes CDR1 SGHRS and CDR2 YFSETQ. This CDR3 reads CASSLDGGELFF. CDR3 DNA sequence: TGCGCCAGCAGCTTGGACGGCGGGGAGCTGTTTTTT.

The chain is built from TRBV3-1 and TRBJ1-1; TRBD1 is a possible D gene (5 bases). CDR1 and CDR2 from the germline V gene are LGHDT and YNNKEL (reference sequence). V was shortened by 4 bases and J by 6 bases, with 21 bases between the two germline ends. CDR3 length: 16 amino acids. Written as DNA, the CDR3 is TGTGCCAGCAGCCGCCGTGGGGGTGGGGGAAGGCCTGAAGCTTTCTTT. Translating gives CASSRRGGGGRPEAFF.

This clonotype was counted between two and nine times. This chain links TRBV7-3 with TRBJ1-1, with a weak D call TRBD1 (5 bases). The CDR3 has 16 residues. The V gene lost 2 bases and the J gene lost 1 base, with 14 bases spanning the gap. From germline, CDR1 is SGHTA and CDR2 FQGTGA. The CDR3 DNA reads TGTGCCAGCAGCTTACTCGGGCAGGGAGGGAACACTGAAGCTTTCTTT. It specifies CASSLLGQGGNTEAFF.

This clonotype showed up just a few times. The chain combines TRBV6-2 or TRBV6-3 with TRBJ2-7, with 10 bases aligning to TRBD2. CDR3 length: 17 amino acids. With 0 bases clipped from V and 1 base from J, the junction kept 6 bases outside the gene matches. Germline V gene data show CDR1 as MNHEY and CDR2 as SVGEGT. As DNA, the CDR3 is TGTGCCAGCAGTTACTCGGTGTCTAGCGGGAGATCCTACGAGCAGTACTTC. Its protein product is CASSYSVSSGRSYEQYF.

The chain joins TRBV11-2 to TRBJ2-7, with TRBD2 identical over 11 bases. CDR3 size: 16 residues. V lost 0 bases to trimming and J lost 4 bases; unmatched junction nucleotides: 5. Germline loops: CDR1 SGHAT, CDR2 FQNNGV. The CDR3, as DNA: TGTGCCAGCAGCTTAGATCGAACTAGCGGGGGTTACGAGCAGTACTTC. Translation: CASSLDRTSGGYEQYF.

J is TRBJ2-3 and V is TRBV27, with D unresolved. V lost 7 bases and J 4 bases, leaving 9 bases between the germline ends. The germline V gene has CDR1 MNHEY and CDR2 SMNVEV (reference sequence). CDR3 length equals 12 residues. The CDR3, as DNA: TGTGCCAGCACGTCCGGCTCAGATACGCAGTATTTT. It translates to CASTSGSDTQYF.

This clonotype was counted only a few times. The genes are TRBV6-5 and TRBJ1-1; 8 nucleotides line up with TRBD1. The CDR3 contains 13 residues. Losses at the gene ends were 7 bases for V and 4 bases for J; bases not matched to a gene: 5. The V gene's germline CDR1 is MNHEY and CDR2 SVGAGI. CDR3: CASITTGGTEAFF. For the CDR3, the DNA is TGTGCCAGCATCACTACAGGGGGCACTGAAGCTTTCTTT.

The J gene is TRBJ2-3, the V gene TRBV7-6; D gene unclear. V was cut by 6 bases and J by 6 bases, with 10 bases left in between. Germline CDR1 is SGHVS and CDR2 is FNYEAQ. The CDR3 consists of 12 residues. For the CDR3, the DNA is TGTGCCAGCAGTCCCCGATCCGATACGCAGTATTTT. Protein sequence: CASSPRSDTQYF.

The chain combines TRBV15 with TRBJ2-1, with unresolved D. The V gene lost 5 bases and the J gene lost 5 bases, with 7 bases spanning the gap. The CDR3 covers 12 residues. Germline CDR1 is LNHNV and CDR2 is YYDKDF (reference sequence). DNA for the CDR3: TGTGCCACCAGCTCGACGAACAATGAGCAGTTCTTC. This gives the protein CATSSTNNEQFF.

This rearrangement joins TRBV4-3 to TRBJ2-1; 12 nucleotides line up with TRBD2. With V trimmed by 4 bases and J by 5 bases, 9 bases remained unmatched. The CDR3 runs 17 residues. The V gene's germline CDR1 is LGHNA and CDR2 YSLEER. The DNA for the CDR3 is TGCGCCAGCAGCCGACGTATCCCTAGCGGGAGGGACAATGAGCAGTTCTTC. It translates to CASSRRIPSGRDNEQFF.

The chain employs TRBV11-2 and TRBJ1-5; tentatively, D is TRBD1 (5 bases). The V gene lost 4 bases and the J gene lost 6 bases, with 22 bases spanning the gap. This CDR3 contains 17 residues. Germline assignment: CDR1 SGHAT and CDR2 FQNNGV. DNA of the CDR3: TGTGCCAGCAGCTCCCTGGCAGGCCTCTCTGGGGGTCAGCCCCAGCATTTT. Protein product: CASSSLAGLSGGQPQHF.

The rearrangement joins TRBV6-5 to TRBJ2-3; maybe TRBD2 (5 bases). Looked up from germline, CDR1 is MNHEY and CDR2 is SVGAGI. The CDR3 is 12 amino acids. V was pared by 3 bases and J by 10 bases, with 11 bases between. CDR3: CASSYGPGAQYF. The CDR3 bases are TGTGCCAGCAGTTATGGCCCCGGGGCGCAGTATTTT.

This clonotype was observed a few times. V usage is TRBV7-3 and J usage is TRBJ2-3; D gene ambiguous. V was trimmed by 6 bases and J by 4 bases, leaving 17 bases between them. Germline CDR1 SGHTA, CDR2 FQGTGA. This CDR3 is built from 15 residues. In DNA, the CDR3 is TGTGCCAGCAGTGCCCAGTCCGGCTTCGCAGATACGCAGTATTTT. Translating it yields CASSAQSGFADTQYF.

The V call is TRBV5-1, the J call TRBJ2-5; 8 bases align to TRBD1. The CDR3 runs 15 residues. The ends lost 7 bases at V and 1 base at J; junction bases unmatched: 9. CDR1 and CDR2 (germline): SGHRS, YFSETQ. CDR3 sequence (DNA): TGCGCCAGCGCTGGGCGGCAGGGGGCCCAAGAGACCCAGTACTTC. Translated, it gives CASAGRQGAQETQYF.

This chain uses TRBV7-8 with TRBJ2-7; D may be TRBD2 (6 bases). The CDR3 consists of 13 residues. Germline V lookup: CDR1 SGHVS, CDR2 FQNEAQ. V was cut by 8 bases and J by 2 bases, with 13 bases left in between. The CDR3 protein is CASGGTAAYEQYF. Written as DNA, the CDR3 is TGTGCCAGCGGGGGGACCGCCGCCTACGAGCAGTACTTC.

A few counts support this clonotype. DNA of the CDR3: TGTGCCAGCAGCTTAAACGGAGTGAGCTCCTACGAGCAGTACTTC. The encoded protein is CASSLNGVSSYEQYF. The chain employs TRBV7-8 and TRBJ2-7; no clear D. This CDR3 spans 15 amino acids. V was clipped by 2 bases and J by 0 bases, with 11 bases between them. From germline, CDR1 is SGHVS and CDR2 FQNEAQ.

The chain employs TRBV6-4 and TRBJ1-4; D gene unclear. The CDR3 covers 13 residues. Germline V gene data show CDR1 as MRHNA and CDR2 as SNTAGT. The germline V and J ends were trimmed by 10 bases and 4 bases, with 13 bases remaining between them. CDR3 protein: CATTPSRNEKLFF. The CDR3 DNA reads TGTGCCACCACCCCCAGCCGTAATGAAAAACTGTTTTTT.

The V gene is TRBV12-3 or TRBV12-4, the J gene TRBJ2-5; D unclear. The CDR3 extends over 14 amino acids. Trimming left V 1 base short and J 1 base short, with 7 bases between. The CDR3 nucleotides read TGTGCCAGCAGTTTAGAGGGTTTCCAAGAGACCCAGTACTTC. This translates into CASSLEGFQETQYF.